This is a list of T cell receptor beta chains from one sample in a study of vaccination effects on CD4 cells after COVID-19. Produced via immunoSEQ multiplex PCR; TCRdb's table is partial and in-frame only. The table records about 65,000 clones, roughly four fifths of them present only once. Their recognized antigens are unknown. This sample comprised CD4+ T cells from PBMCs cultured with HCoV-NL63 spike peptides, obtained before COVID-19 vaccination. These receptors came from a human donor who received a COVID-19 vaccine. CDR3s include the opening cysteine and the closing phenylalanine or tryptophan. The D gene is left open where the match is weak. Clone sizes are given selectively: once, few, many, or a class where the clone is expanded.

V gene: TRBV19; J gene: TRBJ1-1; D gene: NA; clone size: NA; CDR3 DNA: TGTGCCAGTAACGTCCCGCCGGGAAACACTGAAGCTTTCTTT; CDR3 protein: CASNVPPGNTEAFF
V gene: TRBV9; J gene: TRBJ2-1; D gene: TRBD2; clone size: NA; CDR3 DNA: TGTGCCAGCAGCGAGGGTCTAGCGGGGGGGCCATTTGGTGAGCAGTTCTTC; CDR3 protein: CASSEGLAGGPFGEQFF
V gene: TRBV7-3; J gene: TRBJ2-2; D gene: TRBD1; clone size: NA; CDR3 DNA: TGTGCCAGCAGCATTTACGACAGGGCCTCGGGGACCGGGGAGCTGTTTTTT; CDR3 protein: CASSIYDRASGTGELFF
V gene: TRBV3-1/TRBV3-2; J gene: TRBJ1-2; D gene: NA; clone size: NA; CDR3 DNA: TGTGCCAGCAGCCCTTGGGACACCCGCAACTATGGCTACACCTTC; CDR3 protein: CASSPWDTRNYGYTF
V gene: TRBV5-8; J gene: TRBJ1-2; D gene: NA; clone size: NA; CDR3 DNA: TGTGCCAGCAGCTTGGAACAGGGAGGTGGCTACACCTTC; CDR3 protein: CASSLEQGGGYTF
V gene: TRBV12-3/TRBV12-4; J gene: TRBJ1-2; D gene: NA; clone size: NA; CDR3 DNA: TGTGCCAGCAGTCCCCGACGGATCTATGGCTACACCTTC; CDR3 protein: CASSPRRIYGYTF
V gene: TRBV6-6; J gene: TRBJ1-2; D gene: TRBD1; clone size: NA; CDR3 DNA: TGTGCCAGCAGAAAGACAGGGGTCTATGGCTACACCTTC; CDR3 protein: CASRKTGVYGYTF
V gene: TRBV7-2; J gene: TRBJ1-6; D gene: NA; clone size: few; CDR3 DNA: TGTGCCAGCAGCCCACAGAGCTCCTATAATTCACCCCTCCACTTT; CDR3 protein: CASSPQSSYNSPLHF
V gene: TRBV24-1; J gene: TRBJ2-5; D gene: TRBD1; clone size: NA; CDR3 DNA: TGTGCCACCAGTGACCCAGGGACAGGGGCAGAGACCCAGTACTTC; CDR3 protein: CATSDPGTGAETQYF
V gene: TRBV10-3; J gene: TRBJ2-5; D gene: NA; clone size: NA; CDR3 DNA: TGTGCCATCATGATGCCGGGACTGCAAGAGACCCAGTACTTC; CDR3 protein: CAIMMPGLQETQYF
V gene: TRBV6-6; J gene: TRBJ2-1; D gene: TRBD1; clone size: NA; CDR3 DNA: TGTGCCAGCAGTAAAGGGACAGGGTCGTACAATGAGCAGTTCTTC; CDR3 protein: CASSKGTGSYNEQFF
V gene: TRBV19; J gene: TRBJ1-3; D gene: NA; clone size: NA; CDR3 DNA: TGTGCCAGTAGTCCAAACCTGGGGCACTCTGGAAACACCATATATTTT; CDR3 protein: CASSPNLGHSGNTIYF
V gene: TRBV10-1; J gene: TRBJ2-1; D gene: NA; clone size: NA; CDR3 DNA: TGCGCCAGCAACGGTCCGGGGCATGAGCAGTTCTTC; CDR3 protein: CASNGPGHEQFF
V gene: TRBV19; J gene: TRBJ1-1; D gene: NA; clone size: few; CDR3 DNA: TGTGCCAGTAGGCTCCAGGCAACGGCTGAAGCTTTCTTT; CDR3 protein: CASRLQATAEAFF
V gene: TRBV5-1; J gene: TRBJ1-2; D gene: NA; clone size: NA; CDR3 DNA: TGCGCCAGCCAAGTCGGGGGCCGGGGACTTGATGGCTACACCTTC; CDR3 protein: CASQVGGRGLDGYTF
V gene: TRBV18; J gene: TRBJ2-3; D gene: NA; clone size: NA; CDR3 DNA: TGTGCCAGCTCGGAGACACGGGGGCCAGATACGCAGTATTTT; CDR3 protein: CASSETRGPDTQYF
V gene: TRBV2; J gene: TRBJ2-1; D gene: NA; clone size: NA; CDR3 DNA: TGTGCCAGCAGCGACTGGACAGAATACAATGAGCAGTTCTTC; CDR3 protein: CASSDWTEYNEQFF
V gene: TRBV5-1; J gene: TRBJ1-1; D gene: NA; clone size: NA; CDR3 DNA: TGCGCCAGCAGCCATGGGGGGCAGGGTTCCATGAACACTGAAGCTTTCTTT; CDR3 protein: CASSHGGQGSMNTEAFF
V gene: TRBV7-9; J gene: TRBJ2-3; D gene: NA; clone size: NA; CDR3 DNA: TGTGCCAGCAGCCAGACGGGAGTAGATACGCAGTATTTT; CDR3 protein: CASSQTGVDTQYF
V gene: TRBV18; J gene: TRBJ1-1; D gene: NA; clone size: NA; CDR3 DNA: TGTGCCAGCTCACGATCGTCCGAGAACACTGAAGCTTTCTTT; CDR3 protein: CASSRSSENTEAFF
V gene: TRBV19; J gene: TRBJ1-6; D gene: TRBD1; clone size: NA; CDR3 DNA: TGTGCCAGTAGGACGGACAGGATCAATTCACCCCTCCACTTT; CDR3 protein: CASRTDRINSPLHF
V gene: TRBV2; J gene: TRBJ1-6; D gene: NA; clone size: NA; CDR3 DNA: TGTGCCAGCATGCCAGGAAATAATTCACCCCTCCACTTT; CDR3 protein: CASMPGNNSPLHF
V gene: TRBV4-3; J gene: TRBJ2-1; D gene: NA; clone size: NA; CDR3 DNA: TGCGCCAGCAGCCAGGAAGCCAGAAACAATGAGCAGTTCTTC; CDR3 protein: CASSQEARNNEQFF
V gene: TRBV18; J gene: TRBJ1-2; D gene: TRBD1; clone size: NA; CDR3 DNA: TGTGCCAGCTCGGACGCAGGGGGCGCGGACTATGGCTACACCTTC; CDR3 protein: CASSDAGGADYGYTF
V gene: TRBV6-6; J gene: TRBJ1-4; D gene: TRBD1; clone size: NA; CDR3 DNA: TGTGCCAGCAGTTCTCCGCAGGGGGCGGGTAATGAAAAACTGTTTTTT; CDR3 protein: CASSSPQGAGNEKLFF
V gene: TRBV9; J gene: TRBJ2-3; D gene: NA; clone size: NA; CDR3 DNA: TGTGCCAGCAGCCCGAGACATAGGCCTGGCACAGATACGCAGTATTTT; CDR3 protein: CASSPRHRPGTDTQYF
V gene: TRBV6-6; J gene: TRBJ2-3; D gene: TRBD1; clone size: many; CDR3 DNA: TGTGCCAGCAGTAACACCCGGACAGGGGGGGATACGCAGTATTTT; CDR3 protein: CASSNTRTGGDTQYF
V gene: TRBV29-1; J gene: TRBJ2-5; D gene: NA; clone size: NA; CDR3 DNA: TGCAGCGTTGATGGGGGGGCTGAGACCCAGTACTTC; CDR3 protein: CSVDGGAETQYF
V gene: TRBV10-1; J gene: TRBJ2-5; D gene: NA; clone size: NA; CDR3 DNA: TGCGCCAGCAGTGAGTCAGGGGCGGTGGAGACCCAGTACTTC; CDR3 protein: CASSESGAVETQYF
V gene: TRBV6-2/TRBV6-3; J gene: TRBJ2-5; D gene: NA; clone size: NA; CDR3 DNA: TGTGCCAGCAGTCCCCGTCTCCGAAGGCGGGAGACCCAGTACTTC; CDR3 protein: CASSPRLRRRETQYF
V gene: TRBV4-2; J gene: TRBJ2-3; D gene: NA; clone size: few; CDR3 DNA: TGTGCCAGCAGCCAAGGCCGTGAGCTACGCACAGATACGCAGTATTTT; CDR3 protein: CASSQGRELRTDTQYF
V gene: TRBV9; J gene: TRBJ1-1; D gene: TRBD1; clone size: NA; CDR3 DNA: TGTGCCAGCAGCGTAGGCCCAGGGGGGCGGAACACTGAAGCTTTCTTT; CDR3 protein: CASSVGPGGRNTEAFF
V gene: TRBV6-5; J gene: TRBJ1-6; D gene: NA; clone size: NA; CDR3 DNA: TGTGCCAGCAGTTCTGAGAGCTCCTATAATTCACCCCTCCACTTT; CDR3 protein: CASSSESSYNSPLHF
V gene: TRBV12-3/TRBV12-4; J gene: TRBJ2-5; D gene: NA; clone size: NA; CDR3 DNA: TGTGCCAGCACCCCAAGTCCGGAGACCCAGTACTTC; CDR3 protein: CASTPSPETQYF
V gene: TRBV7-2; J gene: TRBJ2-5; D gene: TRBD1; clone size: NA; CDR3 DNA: TGTGCCAGCAGCTATACCACAGGGGGAGAGACCCAGTACTTC; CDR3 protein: CASSYTTGGETQYF
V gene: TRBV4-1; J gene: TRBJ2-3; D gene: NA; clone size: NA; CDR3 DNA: TGCGCCAGCAGCCAAGAGGGCCCGTGGGGTTCAGAGGTGACAGATACGCAGTATTTT; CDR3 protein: CASSQEGPWGSEVTDTQYF
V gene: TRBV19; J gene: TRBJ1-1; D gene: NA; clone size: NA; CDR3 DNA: TGTGCCAGTAGTATCTCTGGCCAAAAAAGTAGGGCTTTCTTT; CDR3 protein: CASSISGQKSRAFF
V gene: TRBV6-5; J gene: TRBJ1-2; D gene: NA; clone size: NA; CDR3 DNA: TGTGCCAGCCGGGTGGGCAGCCGGGGCTACACCTTC; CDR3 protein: CASRVGSRGYTF
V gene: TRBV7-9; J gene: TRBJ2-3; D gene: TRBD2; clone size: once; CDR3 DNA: TGTGCCAGCAGCCAGCGGCGGGGGGGCCCGGCAGATACGCAGTATTTT; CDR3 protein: CASSQRRGGPADTQYF
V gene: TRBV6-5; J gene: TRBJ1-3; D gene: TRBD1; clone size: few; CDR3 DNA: TGTGCCAGCAGTAACACAGGGGCAGCTGGAAACACCATATATTTT; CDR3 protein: CASSNTGAAGNTIYF
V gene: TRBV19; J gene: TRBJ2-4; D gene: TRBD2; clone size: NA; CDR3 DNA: TGTGCCAGTAGCCCCACTTGGGGAGCGGGGGTCGGCAAAAACATTCAGTACTTC; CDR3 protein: CASSPTWGAGVGKNIQYF
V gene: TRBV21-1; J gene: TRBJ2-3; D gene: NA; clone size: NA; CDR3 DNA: TGTGCCAGCAGCAAGGGCGGGGGGGGCGTAGATACGCAGTATTTT; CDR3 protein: CASSKGGGGVDTQYF
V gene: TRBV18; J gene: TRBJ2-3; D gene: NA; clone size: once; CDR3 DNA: TGTGCCAGCTCAGAGTCCACAGATACGCAGTATTTT; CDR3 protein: CASSESTDTQYF
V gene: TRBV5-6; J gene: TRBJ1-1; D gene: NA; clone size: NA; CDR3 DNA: TGTGCCAGCAGCTACGGGAGGAACACTGAAGCTTTCTTT; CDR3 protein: CASSYGRNTEAFF
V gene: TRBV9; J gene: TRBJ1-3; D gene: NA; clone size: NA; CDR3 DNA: TGTGCCAGCAGCGTAGGACGGTCTGGAAACACCATATATTTT; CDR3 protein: CASSVGRSGNTIYF
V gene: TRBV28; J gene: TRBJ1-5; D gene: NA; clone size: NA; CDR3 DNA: TGTGCCAGCAGTCCGTCGTGGGGGTATAGCAATCAGCCCCAGCATTTT; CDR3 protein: CASSPSWGYSNQPQHF
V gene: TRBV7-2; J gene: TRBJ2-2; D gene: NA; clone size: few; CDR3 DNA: TGTGCCAGCAGCTTAACTTTTCCCGGGGAGCTGTTTTTT; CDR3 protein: CASSLTFPGELFF
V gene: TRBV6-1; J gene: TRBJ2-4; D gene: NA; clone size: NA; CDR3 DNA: TGTGCCAGCAGTGAGGAGGTAACAATTCAGTACTTC; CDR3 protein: CASSEEVTIQYF
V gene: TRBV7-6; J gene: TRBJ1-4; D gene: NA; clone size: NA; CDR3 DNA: TGTGCCAGCAGCTGGGAAGGGGGAACTAATGAAAAACTGTTTTTT; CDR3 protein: CASSWEGGTNEKLFF
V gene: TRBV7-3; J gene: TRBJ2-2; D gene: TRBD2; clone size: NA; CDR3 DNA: TGTGCCAGCAGCCCCGCTAGTGGACTAGCGGGGACGAACACCGGGGAGCTGTTTTTT; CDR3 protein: CASSPASGLAGTNTGELFF
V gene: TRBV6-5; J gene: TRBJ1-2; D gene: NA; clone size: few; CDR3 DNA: TGTGCCAGCAGTTCCCTGACGGAATTGTATGGCTACACCTTC; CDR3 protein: CASSSLTELYGYTF
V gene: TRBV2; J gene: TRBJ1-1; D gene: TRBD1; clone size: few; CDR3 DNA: TGTGCCAGCAGGGACAGGGGCGTTTCGGCTTTCTTT; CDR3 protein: CASRDRGVSAFF
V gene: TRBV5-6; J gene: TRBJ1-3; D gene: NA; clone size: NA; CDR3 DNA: TGTGCCAGCAGCTTCTACAGCTCTGGAAACACCATATATTTT; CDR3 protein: CASSFYSSGNTIYF
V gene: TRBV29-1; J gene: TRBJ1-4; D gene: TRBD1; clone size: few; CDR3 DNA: TGCAGCGTTGCAGGGGGCCTTAATGAAAAACTGTTTTTT; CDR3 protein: CSVAGGLNEKLFF